Listed below are T cell receptor beta chains from one sample, sequenced in a study of CD8+CD57+ T cells in acquired aplastic anemia. TCRdb recomputed calls from the reads with MiXCR, one row per CDR3 protein. Here the sample spans 180,000 or so distinct CDR3 sequences, roughly 43% being singletons. Sequencing was performed on sorted CD4+, CD8+, or CD8+CD57+ T cells (not recorded which) from PBMCs. These receptors all come from a human donor with aplastic anemia. The CDR3 runs from the conserved cysteine through the conserved F or W. A D gene is named only where the DNA matches it firmly. Clone size, where shown, is once, few, many, or a class for clones that have expanded.

abundance	j_gene	v_gene	d_gene	CDR3aa	CDR3nt
many	TRBJ1-4	TRBV7-2	TRBD1	CASSLSERQGISYNEKLFF	TGTGCCAGCAGCTTGTCGGAAAGACAGGGGATATCCTATAATGAAAAACTGTTTTTT
NA	TRBJ1-2	TRBV27	TRBD1	CASRPGTGGAGRANYGYTF	TGTGCCAGCAGGCCCGGGACAGGGGGAGCGGGCCGGGCTAACTATGGCTACACCTTC
NA	TRBJ1-6	TRBV5-1	NA	CASSLDAYVSPLHF	TGCGCCAGCAGCCTCGACGCCTATGTCTCACCCCTCCACTTT
few	TRBJ1-6	TRBV29-1	NA	CSVEGRLPLHF	TGCAGCGTTGAAGGGCGGTTACCCCTCCACTTT
many	TRBJ2-2	TRBV2	TRBD1	CASSGAGGGRYTGELFF	TGTGCCAGCAGTGGAGCAGGGGGCGGACGGTACACCGGGGAGCTGTTTTTT
NA	TRBJ1-2	TRBV20-1	NA	CSARDPGRLYYTF	TGCAGTGCTAGAGATCCAGGGAGACTATACTACACCTTC
NA	TRBJ1-2	TRBV6-1	NA	CASSGPGIGTGGYTF	TGTGCCAGCAGTGGGCCAGGTATTGGAACAGGCGGCTACACCTTC
many	TRBJ2-3	TRBV4-2	TRBD2	CASSQDWAGGTDTQYF	TGTGCCAGCAGCCAAGATTGGGCGGGGGGCACAGATACGCAGTATTTT
NA	TRBJ2-5	TRBV2	NA	CASSQEGTGPETQYF	TGTGCCAGCAGCCAAGAGGGAACTGGACCAGAGACCCAGTACTTC
many	TRBJ1-4	TRBV12-3/TRBV12-4	NA	CASSLGIGEKLFF	TGTGCCAGCAGTTTAGGTATCGGTGAAAAACTGTTTTTT
many	TRBJ2-2	TRBV9	TRBD1	CASSTGQGALRTGELFF	TGTGCCAGCAGCACGGGGCAGGGGGCTCTTAGGACCGGGGAGCTGTTTTTT
NA	TRBJ1-3	TRBV12-3/TRBV12-4	NA	CASSLVRLSGNTIYF	TGTGCCAGCAGTTTAGTTCGGTTATCTGGAAACACCATATATTTT
NA	TRBJ1-5	TRBV2	NA	CASSVFSNQPQHF	TGTGCCAGCAGTGTTTTTAGTAATCAGCCCCAGCATTTT
many	TRBJ2-3	TRBV2	TRBD1	CASTWDRPSTDTQYF	TGTGCCAGCACTTGGGACAGGCCTAGCACAGATACGCAGTATTTT
many	TRBJ1-5	TRBV20-1	NA	CSARGDSNQPQHF	TGCAGTGCTAGGGGGGATAGCAATCAGCCCCAGCATTTT
NA	TRBJ2-3	TRBV6-4	TRBD1	CASSDSTGVTDTQYF	TGTGCCAGCAGTGACTCGACAGGGGTAACAGATACGCAGTATTTT
NA	TRBJ1-6	TRBV20-1	NA	CSARDRVGGNSPLHF	TGCAGTGCTAGAGACAGGGTAGGAGGTAATTCACCCCTCCACTTT
NA	TRBJ1-2	TRBV15	NA	CATSRERGGSDGYTF	TGTGCCACCAGCAGAGAGCGAGGGGGGTCAGATGGCTACACCTTC
NA	TRBJ1-2	TRBV25-1	NA	CASSERVGAGYTF	TGTGCCAGCAGTGAAAGGGTCGGGGCCGGCTACACCTTC
many	TRBJ2-3	TRBV10-3	NA	CAIKTSTDTQYF	TGTGCCATCAAGACTAGCACAGATACGCAGTATTTT
once	TRBJ2-5	TRBV19	NA	CASSILGQETQYF	TGTGCCAGTAGTATTCTTGGGCAAGAGACCCAGTACTTC
NA	TRBJ2-7	TRBV25-1	TRBD2	CASRRGVGVYEQYF	TGTGCCAGCAGACGGGGGGTAGGAGTCTACGAGCAGTACTTC
few	TRBJ2-1	TRBV19	NA	CASSIGSEQLF	TGTGCCAGTAGTATAGGCTCCGAGCAGCTCTTC
many	TRBJ2-1	TRBV19	TRBD2	CASSMRGGLAGPPYNEQFF	TGTGCCAGTAGTATGAGGGGTGGACTAGCGGGGCCTCCCTACAATGAGCAGTTCTTC
many	TRBJ2-2	TRBV9	TRBD1	CASRHGTGENTGELFF	TGTGCCAGCAGACACGGGACAGGGGAGAACACCGGGGAGCTGTTTTTT
NA	TRBJ1-5	TRBV6-1	NA	CASSPQGQPQRF	TGTGCCAGCAGCCCACAGGGCCAGCCCCAGCGTTTT
many	TRBJ1-5	TRBV12-3/TRBV12-4	NA	CASSRERTASNQPQHF	TGTGCCAGCAGTAGGGAAAGGACAGCTAGCAATCAGCCCCAGCATTTT
few	TRBJ1-1	TRBV18	NA	CASSPLGENTEAFF	TGTGCCAGCTCACCTCTAGGGGAGAACACTGAAGCTTTCTTT
NA	TRBJ2-5	TRBV3-1	NA	CASTRAGRQETQYF	TGTGCCAGCACCCGAGCCGGCCGTCAAGAGACCCAGTACTTC
NA	TRBJ2-7	TRBV15	TRBD2	CATSLRTSGVEQYF	TGTGCCACCAGCTTAAGGACTAGCGGGGTCGAGCAGTACTTC
many	TRBJ1-5	TRBV5-1	NA	CASSLGTENQPQHF	TGCGCCAGCAGCTTGGGGACGGAGAATCAGCCCCAGCATTTT
NA	TRBJ1-5	TRBV20-1	TRBD1	CSASRQGRNQPQHF	TGCAGTGCTAGTAGACAGGGGCGCAATCAGCCCCAGCATTTT
few	TRBJ2-7	TRBV7-9	TRBD2	CASSPLGGGLYEQYF	TGTGCCAGCAGCCCGCTGGGCGGGGGGCTATACGAGCAGTACTTC
once	TRBJ2-2	TRBV29-1	TRBD2	CSVRLAGGEELFF	TGCAGCGTAAGACTAGCGGGAGGAGAGGAGCTGTTTTTT
many	TRBJ2-5	TRBV9	TRBD2	CASSKLAGARETQYF	TGTGCCAGCAGCAAACTAGCGGGGGCCAGGGAGACCCAGTACTTC
many	TRBJ2-1	TRBV7-2	TRBD2	CASSLSPFSGAEQFF	TGTGCCAGCAGCTTATCCCCTTTTAGCGGGGCGGAGCAGTTCTTC
many	TRBJ2-1	TRBV2	TRBD2	CASSAELAGGLNEQFF	TGTGCCAGCAGTGCGGAACTAGCGGGGGGGCTCAATGAGCAGTTCTTC
NA	TRBJ2-5	TRBV5-1	TRBD1	CASSLEDGTGFPSVPETQYF	TGCGCCAGCAGCTTGGAGGATGGGACAGGGTTCCCTAGCGTCCCGGAGACCCAGTACTTC
many	TRBJ2-7	TRBV10-3	NA	CAICRDPGYEQYF	TGTGCCATCTGCAGGGACCCTGGCTACGAGCAGTACTTC
many	TRBJ1-2	TRBV7-3	NA	CASSADGFYGYTF	TGTGCCAGCAGCGCAGATGGGTTCTATGGCTACACCTTC
many	TRBJ1-5	TRBV20-1	TRBD1	CSAQGQGGRWDQPQHF	TGCAGTGCCCAGGGACAGGGAGGACGGTGGGATCAGCCCCAGCATTTT
NA	TRBJ2-7	TRBV10-3	NA	CASTRGGSSYEQYF	TGTGCCAGCACCCGAGGGGGAAGCTCCTACGAGCAGTACTTC
NA	TRBJ2-2	TRBV6-2/TRBV6-3	NA	CASTLDWTGELFF	TGTGCCAGCACCCTCGATTGGACCGGGGAGCTGTTTTTT